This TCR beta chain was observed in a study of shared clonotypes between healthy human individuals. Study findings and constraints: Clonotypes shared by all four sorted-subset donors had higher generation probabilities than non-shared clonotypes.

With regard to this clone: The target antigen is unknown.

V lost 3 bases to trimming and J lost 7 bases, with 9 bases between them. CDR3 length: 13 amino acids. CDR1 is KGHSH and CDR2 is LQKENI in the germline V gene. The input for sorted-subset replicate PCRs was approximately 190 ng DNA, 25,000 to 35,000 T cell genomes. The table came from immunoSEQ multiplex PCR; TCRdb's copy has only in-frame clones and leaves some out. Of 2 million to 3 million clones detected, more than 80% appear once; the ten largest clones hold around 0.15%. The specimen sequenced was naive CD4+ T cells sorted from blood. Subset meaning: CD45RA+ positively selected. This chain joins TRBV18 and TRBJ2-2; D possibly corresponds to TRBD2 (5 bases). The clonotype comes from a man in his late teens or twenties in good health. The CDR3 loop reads CASSPGASGELFF. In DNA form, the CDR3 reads TGTGCCAGCTCACCGGGAGCCAGCGGGGAGCTGTTTTTT.